Below are 16 T cell receptor beta chains sequenced from a single sample in a study of T-cell reconstitution after alpha-beta-depleted transplantation in children. Using unique molecular identifiers, the investigators prepared the TCRbeta library. Each CDR3 protein gets one entry after TCRdb re-called the PCR reads with MiXCR. The sample lists hundreds of thousands of distinct CDR3 sequences, 9.5% to 13% occurring once. Sample: PBMCs, taken before TCRalphabeta/CD19-depleted stem cell transplant. The receptors were gathered from a child under two years old with acute myeloid leukemia, due to receive a stem cell transplant.

The table lists this clonotype with many counts. This chain links TRBV5-6 with TRBJ1-3; D is undetermined. Trimming removed 4 bases from V and 3 bases from J, with 14 bases in between. This CDR3 spans 15 amino acids. CDR1 and CDR2 (germline): SGHDT, YYEEEE. The CDR3 DNA is TGTGCCAGCAGCCTAACCGGACCCGATGGAAACACCATATATTTT. Protein: CASSLTGPDGNTIYF. Together with reference TRBV5-6 and TRBJ1-3, the CDR3 gives the full variable domain: DAGVTQSPTHLIKTRGQQVTLRCSPKSGHDTVSWYQQALGQGPQFIFQYYEEEERQRGNFPDRFSGHQFPNYSSELNVNALLLGDSALYLCASSLTGPDGNTIYFGEGSWLTVV.

This clonotype was counted at least ten times. This chain connects TRBV18 to TRBJ2-7; D is perhaps TRBD1 (6 bases). V was shortened by 2 bases and J by 0 bases, with 14 bases between the two germline ends. The CDR3 has 16 residues. Germline V gives CDR1 KGHSH, CDR2 LQKENI. CDR3 amino acids: CASSPRGQPTSYEQYF. The DNA of the CDR3 is TGTGCCAGCTCACCAAGAGGACAGCCTACCTCCTACGAGCAGTACTTC.

This clonotype was seen at least ten times. This chain joins TRBV7-3 and TRBJ2-1; 11 nucleotides align to TRBD2. From germline, CDR1 is SGHTA and CDR2 FQGTGA. After removal of 0 bases from V and 12 bases from J, the junction contained 4 bases not matched to a gene. CDR3 length: 14 residues. For the CDR3, the DNA is TGTGCCAGCAGCTTAACGGCACTAGCGGGAGTGCAGTTCTTC. It codes for CASSLTALAGVQFF. The variable domain in full, completed from reference TRBV7-3 and TRBJ2-1, reads GAGVSQTPSNKVTEKGKYVELRCDPISGHTALYWYRQSLGQGPEFLIYFQGTGAADDSGLPNDRFFAVRPEGSVSTLKIQRTERGDSAVYLCASSLTALAGVQFFGPGTRLTVL.

This clonotype was observed at least ten times. This sequence joins TRBV20-1 and TRBJ2-7, with unresolved D. CDR1 DFQATT and CDR2 SNEGSKA come from the germline V gene (reference sequence). The CDR3 sequence is 13 residues long. The germline V and J ends were trimmed by 0 bases and 2 bases, with 8 bases remaining between them. The CDR3 nucleotides read TGCAGTGCTAGAGATCCAGGTACCTACGAGCAGTACTTC. Translation: CSARDPGTYEQYF.

At least ten counts were recorded for this clonotype. The CDR3 bases are TGTGCCAGCAGTGGGGAAAAAGGCTGGGGTGAGCAGTTCTTC. Translating it yields CASSGEKGWGEQFF. The chain combines TRBV2 with TRBJ2-1; D gene ambiguous. V lost 4 bases, J lost 9 bases, and 16 bases lay in between. Germline V gives CDR1 SNHLY, CDR2 FYNNEI. The CDR3 loop spans 14 amino acids.

This clonotype was counted many times. CDR3 sequence: CASSSTGMNTGELFF. As DNA, the CDR3 is TGTGCCAGCAGTTCGACAGGGATGAACACCGGGGAGCTGTTTTTT. V usage is TRBV6-2 or TRBV6-3 and J usage is TRBJ2-2; TRBD1 matches at 7 bases. CDR1 is MNHEY and CDR2 is SVGEGT in the germline V gene. The V segment lost 4 bases and the J segment 1 base; nucleotides outside the gene matches: 3. CDR3 length: 15 amino acids.

At least ten counts were recorded for this clonotype. The chain recombines TRBV12-3 or TRBV12-4 with TRBJ2-7, with D uncertain. The CDR3 length is 11 residues. V lost 8 bases and J lost 3, with 8 bases in between. DNA of the CDR3: TGTGCCAGCCTAAGGATCTACGAGCAGTACTTC. Translated: CASLRIYEQYF.

Ten or more counts support this clonotype. This rearrangement joins TRBV28 to TRBJ2-7; D is undetermined. Deletions cut 3 bases from V and 6 bases from J, with 12 bases between. CDR1 MDHEN and CDR2 SYDVKM come from the germline V gene. The CDR3 loop spans 13 amino acids. DNA of the CDR3: TGTGCCAGCAGTTTCCCTCAAGCTAGCGAGCAGTACTTC. Translation gives CASSFPQASEQYF.

This clonotype was picked up many times. This chain uses TRBV6-1 with TRBJ2-3; D is undetermined. The V and J ends lost 7 bases and 3 bases respectively, with 8 bases between them. The CDR3 covers 12 residues. CDR1 is MNHNS and CDR2 is SASEGT in the germline V gene. The DNA of the CDR3 is TGTGCCAGCAATGACGGTACAGATACGCAGTATTTT. This encodes CASNDGTDTQYF.

This clonotype was found many times. The V and J genes are TRBV5-1 and TRBJ2-2, with D maybe TRBD1 (5 bases). CDR1 is SGHRS and CDR2 is YFSETQ in the germline V gene. This CDR3 contains 14 residues. Trimming took 7 bases from V and 5 from J, leaving 15 bases between them. This chain's CDR3 is CASWGLRGTGELFF. Here the CDR3 DNA reads TGCGCCAGCTGGGGCCTGCGCGGTACCGGGGAGCTGTTTTTT.

This clonotype was recorded a few times. The chain has TRBV29-1 and TRBJ2-1; D gene uncertain. CDR1 and CDR2 from the germline V gene are SQVTM and ANQGSEA. Trimming took off 2 bases at V and 6 bases at J, with 5 bases between the two ends. The CDR3 is made up of 11 amino acids. The CDR3 loop is CSVESTNEQFF. In DNA, the CDR3 is TGCAGCGTTGAATCTACCAATGAGCAGTTCTTC.

This clonotype was seen at least ten times. The V and J genes are TRBV20-1 and TRBJ1-1; 8 bases match TRBD1. Germline V gene data show CDR1 as DFQATT and CDR2 as SNEGSKA (reference sequence). This CDR3 is 12 amino acids long. J lost 6 bases, V lost 5 bases, and 5 bases had no gene match. The CDR3 DNA sequence: TGCAGTGCTGTCAGGGGGCAGGCTGAAGCTTTCTTT. This codes for CSAVRGQAEAFF.

This clonotype was seen ten or more times. The chain recombines TRBV7-6 with TRBJ2-7; D tentatively reads TRBD1 or TRBD2 (5 bases each). V was pared by 5 bases and J by 2 bases, with 10 bases between. The germline V gene has CDR1 SGHVS and CDR2 FNYEAQ. The CDR3 runs to 13 residues. Here the CDR3 reads CASSLGDPYEQYF. CDR3 DNA: TGTGCCAGCAGCCTCGGGGACCCCTACGAGCAGTACTTC.

The rearrangement links TRBV23-1 to TRBJ2-4, with D perhaps being TRBD1 or TRBD2 (5 bases each). TRBV23-1 is designated an ORF whose function remains uncertain. V gave up 10 bases and J gave up 2 bases, with 12 bases separating them. The CDR3 is made up of 13 amino acids. The CDR3 sequence is CAIPGRSKNIQYF. CDR3 nucleotides: TGCGCCATCCCGGGACGCTCCAAAAACATTCAGTACTTC.

At least ten counts were recorded for this clonotype. V gene TRBV20-1 combines with J gene TRBJ2-7; the D gene is possibly TRBD1 (6 bases). The germline V gene encodes CDR1 DFQATT and CDR2 SNEGSKA (reference sequence). Trimming removed 2 bases from V and 2 bases from J, with 16 bases in between. CDR3 length equals 15 residues. DNA for the CDR3: TGCAGTGCTAGAACCCCCGGGACACCACCCTACGAGCAGTACTTC. This translates into CSARTPGTPPYEQYF.

In this sample, this clonotype turned up many times. This chain links TRBV20-1 with TRBJ1-4; D may be TRBD1 (6 bases). CDR1 is DFQATT, CDR2 SNEGSKA, per germline (reference sequence). V was trimmed by 3 bases and J by 2 bases, leaving 13 bases between them. The CDR3 runs 15 residues. As DNA, the CDR3 is TGCAGTGCTAGTCCCGGGGGCGCGACTAATGAAAAACTGTTTTTT. This codes for CSASPGGATNEKLFF.